These T cell receptor beta chains were read from a single sample in a study of cytomegalovirus exposure and HLA in healthy donors. Here immunoSEQ multiplex PCR was the method, and the copy in TCRdb shows in-frame clones only, minus some. The sample lists around 150,000 clones, 60% to 85% occurring once. Sequenced sample: PBMCs. The receptors shown here come from a man aged 45 to 65 in good health and CMV-seropositive. CDR3s include the opening cysteine and the closing phenylalanine or tryptophan. A D gene is named only where the DNA matches it firmly. A row's size may be missing; if present it is once, few, many or a size class.

abundance,j_gene,v_gene,d_gene,CDR3aa,CDR3nt
few,TRBJ2-7,TRBV4-2,TRBD1,CASSHTGQGVFEQYF,TGTGCCAGCAGCCATACCGGACAGGGGGTTTTCGAGCAGTACTTC
-,TRBJ2-5,TRBV15,TRBD1,CATNPTGEETQYF,TGTGCCACCAACCCGACAGGGGAAGAGACCCAGTACTTC
-,TRBJ2-1,TRBV11-2,TRBD1,CASSLGAGGNEQFF,TGTGCCAGCAGCTTAGGGGCAGGGGGCAATGAGCAGTTCTTC
-,TRBJ2-3,TRBV5-1,TRBD1,CASSLQGRLGTDMQYF,TGCGCCAGCAGCCTGCAGGGCAGACTGGGGACAGATATGCAGTATTTT
-,TRBJ1-2,TRBV5-1,TRBD1,CASSLNRDSYGYTF,TGCGCCAGCAGCTTGAACCGGGACAGCTATGGCTACACCTTC
-,TRBJ1-4,TRBV9,TRBD1,CASSETGAGEKLFF,TGTGCCAGCAGCGAAACAGGGGCGGGGGAAAAACTGTTTTTT
-,TRBJ2-2,TRBV4-3,TRBD1,CASSLGTGVSGELFF,TGCGCCAGCAGCCTGGGGACAGGGGTGTCCGGGGAGCTATTTTTT
-,TRBJ1-6,TRBV27,-,CASGPREGINSPLHF,TGTGCCAGCGGTCCCAGGGAGGGCATCAATTCACCCCTCCACTTT
-,TRBJ2-5,TRBV5-6,-,CASSAPGLPQETQYF,TGTGCCAGCAGCGCCCCGGGACTGCCCCAAGAGACCCAGTACTTC
-,TRBJ2-5,TRBV19,-,CASSPSSRGRETQYF,TGTGCCAGTAGCCCCTCGTCCAGGGGCAGAGAGACCCAGTACTTC
few,TRBJ1-1,TRBV2,TRBD1,CASRDRTGTGTEAFF,TGTGCCAGCAGAGATAGGACAGGGACGGGCACTGAAGCTTTCTTT
-,TRBJ1-1,TRBV4-1,TRBD1,CASSQAEMDRVNTEAFF,TGCGCCAGCAGCCAAGCAGAAATGGACAGGGTCAACACTGAAGCTTTCTTT
-,TRBJ1-5,TRBV19,-,CASSIVSVSAFNQPQHF,TGTGCCAGTAGTATAGTCTCGGTCAGCGCCTTTAATCAGCCCCAGCATTTT
-,TRBJ2-1,TRBV6-1,-,CASSYTGVNEQFF,TGTGCCAGCAGCTATACAGGAGTCAATGAGCAGTTCTTC
-,TRBJ2-7,TRBV25-1,-,CASSDGGAVWYEQYF,TGTGCCAGCAGTGATGGCGGGGCCGTCTGGTACGAGCAGTACTTC
few,TRBJ1-1,TRBV7-3,-,CASSTTRNTEAFF,TGTGCCAGCAGCACGACTCGGAACACTGAAGCTTTCTTT
-,TRBJ1-1,TRBV28,TRBD1,CASSSTSTGGMNTEAFF,TGTGCCAGCAGTTCAACCTCTACAGGGGGCATGAACACTGAAGCTTTCTTT
once,TRBJ1-4,TRBV2,-,CASSDLSRYEKLFF,TGTGCCAGCAGTGACCTATCCCGCTATGAAAAACTGTTTTTT
-,TRBJ2-7,TRBV27,TRBD1,CASSLMGGGQGSYEQYF,TGTGCCAGCAGTTTAATGGGGGGGGGACAGGGGTCCTACGAGCAGTACTTC
-,TRBJ1-1,TRBV10-3,TRBD1,CAISELTGAEAFF,TGTGCCATCAGTGAGTTGACAGGGGCTGAAGCTTTCTTT
-,TRBJ2-5,TRBV19,TRBD1,CASSTRTGGSQETQYF,TGTGCCAGTAGTACCAGGACAGGGGGCTCCCAAGAGACCCAGTACTTC
-,TRBJ1-1,TRBV7-9,TRBD1,CASSLRDSFEAFF,TGTGCCAGCAGTCTCCGGGACAGCTTTGAAGCTTTCTTT
once,TRBJ2-2,TRBV7-2,TRBD1,CASSPTGPNTGELFF,TGTGCCAGCAGCCCGACAGGGCCAAACACCGGGGAGCTGTTTTTT
-,TRBJ2-7,TRBV4-1,-,CASSQPSSGAVHYEQYF,TGCGCCAGCAGCCAACCCTCCTCTGGGGCGGTACACTACGAGCAGTACTTC
-,TRBJ1-4,TRBV7-6,TRBD1,CASSLGSGTGSGKLFF,TGTGCCAGCAGCTTAGGGTCAGGGACAGGGTCGGGTAAACTGTTTTTT
-,TRBJ2-5,TRBV2,-,CASSRLMGGGLRETQYF,TGTGCCAGCAGCCGTCTGATGGGGGGGGGCCTAAGGGAGACCCAGTACTTC
few,TRBJ1-2,TRBV5-1,-,CASSLVGMDYGYTF,TGCGCCAGCAGCTTGGTTGGCATGGACTATGGCTACACCTTC
-,TRBJ2-7,TRBV19,-,CASSIVSTRGSYEQYF,TGTGCCAGTAGTATAGTCTCAACTCGGGGGTCCTACGAGCAGTACTTC
-,TRBJ2-7,TRBV11-2,TRBD2,CASRRGAPYEQYF,TGTGCCAGCAGGCGGGGGGCCCCCTACGAGCAGTACTTC
-,TRBJ2-1,TRBV29-1,-,CSVEAPSGNLDEQFF,TGCAGCGTTGAGGCGCCCTCGGGTAATTTAGATGAGCAGTTCTTC